The rows below give T cell receptor beta chains drawn from one sample of a study of T cells after yellow fever vaccination. TCRdb re-called the 5' RACE reads through MiXCR, storing one row per CDR3 protein. The table includes about 260,000 distinct CDR3 sequences, 13% detected once. The source was CD4+ T cells sorted from PBMCs, collected 45 days after the yellow fever booster vaccination. All receptors come from a man in his thirties or forties who received the YFV17D yellow fever vaccine. Both conserved end residues are part of each CDR3. D genes are given only for firm matches. Not every row has a clone size; where given, it reads once, few, many or a size class.

clone_size: few
v_call: TRBV20-1
d_call: -
j_call: TRBJ2-3
cdr3_aa: CSATRWGQHSSTDTQYF
cdr3_nt: TGCAGTGCTACGCGTTGGGGGCAACACTCTAGCACAGATACGCAGTATTTT

clone_size: -
v_call: TRBV20-1
d_call: TRBD2
j_call: TRBJ2-1
cdr3_aa: CSARDLQTSAYNEQFF
cdr3_nt: TGCAGTGCTAGAGATCTTCAGACTAGCGCGTACAATGAGCAGTTCTTC

clone_size: few
v_call: TRBV7-3
d_call: -
j_call: TRBJ2-1
cdr3_aa: CASSPSGMASNEQFF
cdr3_nt: TGTGCCAGCAGCCCGTCCGGGATGGCTTCAAATGAGCAGTTCTTC

clone_size: -
v_call: TRBV6-2/TRBV6-3
d_call: -
j_call: TRBJ2-4
cdr3_aa: CASSYRSPGAKNIQYF
cdr3_nt: TGTGCCAGCAGTTATAGGTCCCCGGGAGCCAAAAACATTCAGTACTTC

clone_size: few
v_call: TRBV25-1
d_call: -
j_call: TRBJ1-6
cdr3_aa: CASSEGGRSPLHF
cdr3_nt: TGTGCCAGCAGTGAGGGGGGCCGTTCACCCCTCCACTTT

clone_size: -
v_call: TRBV5-1
d_call: -
j_call: TRBJ2-1
cdr3_aa: CASSLDGREIDNEQFF
cdr3_nt: TGCGCCAGCAGCTTGGATGGACGGGAGATCGACAATGAGCAGTTCTTC

clone_size: -
v_call: TRBV5-6
d_call: -
j_call: TRBJ2-5
cdr3_aa: CASSFRIQETQYF
cdr3_nt: TGTGCCAGCAGCTTCCGGATTCAAGAGACCCAGTACTTC

clone_size: few
v_call: TRBV18
d_call: TRBD1
j_call: TRBJ2-7
cdr3_aa: CASSTTGTGTYEQYF
cdr3_nt: TGTGCCAGCTCAACGACCGGGACAGGGACCTACGAGCAGTACTTC

clone_size: few
v_call: TRBV7-2
d_call: -
j_call: TRBJ2-1
cdr3_aa: CASSFRLADYNEQFF
cdr3_nt: TGTGCCAGCAGCTTCAGGTTAGCGGATTACAATGAGCAGTTCTTC

clone_size: -
v_call: TRBV7-2
d_call: TRBD2
j_call: TRBJ2-7
cdr3_aa: CASSPRSGDEQYF
cdr3_nt: TGTGCCAGCAGCCCGAGGAGCGGGGACGAGCAGTACTTC

clone_size: -
v_call: TRBV7-8
d_call: TRBD2
j_call: TRBJ2-5
cdr3_aa: CASRLGRGLNYQETQYF
cdr3_nt: TGTGCCAGCAGGCTGGGGCGGGGGTTAAATTACCAAGAGACCCAGTACTTC

clone_size: -
v_call: TRBV20-1
d_call: TRBD1
j_call: TRBJ2-3
cdr3_aa: CSAQGQGGTDTQYF
cdr3_nt: TGCAGTGCTCAGGGACAGGGGGGCACAGATACGCAGTATTTT

clone_size: -
v_call: TRBV5-6
d_call: -
j_call: TRBJ1-2
cdr3_aa: CASSSRHTGFYGYTF
cdr3_nt: TGTGCCAGCAGCTCCCGCCACACGGGCTTTTATGGCTACACCTTC

clone_size: few
v_call: TRBV5-1
d_call: -
j_call: TRBJ2-5
cdr3_aa: CASSLEGTSGETQYF
cdr3_nt: TGCGCCAGCAGCTTGGAAGGGACATCGGGAGAGACCCAGTACTTC

clone_size: -
v_call: TRBV7-8
d_call: TRBD1
j_call: TRBJ1-2
cdr3_aa: CASSPDRAAGYTF
cdr3_nt: TGTGCCAGCAGCCCGGACAGGGCGGCGGGCTACACCTTC

clone_size: few
v_call: TRBV5-4
d_call: -
j_call: TRBJ2-1
cdr3_aa: CASSRSTAADEQFF
cdr3_nt: TGTGCCAGCAGTCGGAGCACGGCGGCGGATGAGCAGTTCTTC

clone_size: once
v_call: TRBV12-3/TRBV12-4
d_call: TRBD2
j_call: TRBJ2-3
cdr3_aa: CASSKLGLAGTDTQYF
cdr3_nt: TGTGCCAGCAGTAAACTGGGACTAGCGGGAACAGATACGCAGTATTTT

clone_size: -
v_call: TRBV20-1
d_call: TRBD2
j_call: TRBJ2-7
cdr3_aa: CSARQAGSYEQYF
cdr3_nt: TGCAGTGCTAGACAAGCGGGATCCTACGAGCAGTACTTC

clone_size: -
v_call: TRBV12-3/TRBV12-4
d_call: -
j_call: TRBJ2-5
cdr3_aa: CASSFSRQQETQYF
cdr3_nt: TGTGCCAGCAGTTTTTCGAGACAGCAAGAGACCCAGTACTTC

clone_size: -
v_call: TRBV11-2
d_call: TRBD1
j_call: TRBJ2-1
cdr3_aa: CASSADRSIYNEQFF
cdr3_nt: TGTGCCAGCAGCGCGGACAGGAGTATCTACAATGAGCAGTTCTTC

clone_size: -
v_call: TRBV5-1
d_call: -
j_call: TRBJ2-1
cdr3_aa: CASSLGNTHSYNEQFF
cdr3_nt: TGCGCCAGCAGCTTGGGAAATACCCACTCCTACAATGAGCAGTTCTTC

clone_size: -
v_call: TRBV29-1
d_call: TRBD2
j_call: TRBJ2-3
cdr3_aa: CSVNLWTSGRTDTQYF
cdr3_nt: TGCAGCGTTAACCTCTGGACTAGCGGGAGAACAGATACGCAGTATTTT

clone_size: few
v_call: TRBV7-2
d_call: TRBD2
j_call: TRBJ2-7
cdr3_aa: CASSLDGGGYEQYF
cdr3_nt: TGTGCCAGCAGCTTAGATGGGGGGGGCTACGAGCAGTACTTC

clone_size: -
v_call: TRBV6-2/TRBV6-3
d_call: -
j_call: TRBJ1-1
cdr3_aa: CASTRRGDPLAEAFF
cdr3_nt: TGTGCCAGCACCCGAAGGGGGGACCCCCTCGCTGAAGCTTTCTTT

clone_size: many
v_call: TRBV24-1
d_call: -
j_call: TRBJ2-3
cdr3_aa: CATSDPGLFTDTQYF
cdr3_nt: TGTGCCACCAGTGACCCGGGGCTCTTCACAGATACGCAGTATTTT

clone_size: few
v_call: TRBV20-1
d_call: -
j_call: TRBJ1-2
cdr3_aa: CSVRGGDQGYTF
cdr3_nt: TGCAGTGTGCGAGGCGGAGACCAGGGCTACACCTTC

clone_size: -
v_call: TRBV14
d_call: -
j_call: TRBJ2-1
cdr3_aa: CSSSQTKRVNEQFF
cdr3_nt: TGTTCTAGCAGCCAAACTAAGAGGGTGAATGAGCAGTTCTTC